This T cell receptor beta chain was retrieved from a study of T cells in tuberculosis. Study-wide points: Active tuberculosis cases were adults; controls were adolescents.

The repertoire was sequenced with immunoSEQ multiplex PCR; TCRdb's copy has only in-frame clones and lacks some. This repertoire shows 38,000 or so clones, approximately 95% found once; its top ten account for approximately 3.8%. A remark on this clone: Antigen: not known.

CDR1 and CDR2 from the germline V gene are MNHEY and SVGAGI. The CDR3 is made up of 16 amino acids. V shed 0 bases and J shed 3 bases, with 15 bases lying between them. Sequences were obtained from PBMCs. The V call is TRBV6-5, the J call TRBJ2-7, with a tentative D call TRBD2 (6 bases). This TCR was sampled from a donor between 10 and 35 years old with latent tuberculosis or without tuberculosis infection. This CDR3 reads CASSYSTGENYYEQYF. The CDR3 DNA follows: TGTGCCAGCAGTTACTCGACGGGGGAGAACTACTACGAGCAGTACTTC.